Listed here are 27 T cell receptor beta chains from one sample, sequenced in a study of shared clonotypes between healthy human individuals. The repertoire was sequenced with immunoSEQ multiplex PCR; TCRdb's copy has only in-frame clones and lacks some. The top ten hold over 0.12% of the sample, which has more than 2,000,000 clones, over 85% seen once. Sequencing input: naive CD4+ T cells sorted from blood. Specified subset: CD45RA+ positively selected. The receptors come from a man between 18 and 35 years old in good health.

The CDR3 DNA is TGTGCCAGCAGCTTAGGGGGACAGGGGGATTCCTACGAGCAGTACTTC. Protein: CASSLGGQGDSYEQYF. J is TRBJ2-7 and V is TRBV7-9, with TRBD1 matching 11 bases. Germline CDR1 and CDR2: SEHNR and FQNEAQ (reference sequence). The CDR3 sequence is 16 residues long. Trimming cost V 1 base and J 1 base; bases outside gene matches: 3.

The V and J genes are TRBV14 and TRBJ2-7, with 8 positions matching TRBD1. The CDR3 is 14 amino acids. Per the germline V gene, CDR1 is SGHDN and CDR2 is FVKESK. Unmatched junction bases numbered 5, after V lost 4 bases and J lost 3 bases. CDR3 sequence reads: CASSRTTGGYEQYF. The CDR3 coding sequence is TGTGCCAGCAGCCGCACTACAGGGGGCTACGAGCAGTACTTC.

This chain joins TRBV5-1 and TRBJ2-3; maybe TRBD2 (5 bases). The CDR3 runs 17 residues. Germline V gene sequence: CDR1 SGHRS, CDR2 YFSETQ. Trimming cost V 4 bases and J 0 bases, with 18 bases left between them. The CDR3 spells CASSAPLPRTSTDTQYF. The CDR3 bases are TGCGCCAGCAGCGCCCCCCTTCCCCGGACTAGCACAGATACGCAGTATTTT.

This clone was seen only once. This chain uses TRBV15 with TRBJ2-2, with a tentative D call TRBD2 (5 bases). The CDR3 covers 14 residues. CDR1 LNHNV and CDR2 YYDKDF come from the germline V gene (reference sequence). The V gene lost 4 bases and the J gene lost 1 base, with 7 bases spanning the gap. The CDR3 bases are TGTGCCACCAGCATTGGAGGGAACACCGGGGAGCTGTTTTTT. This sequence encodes CATSIGGNTGELFF.

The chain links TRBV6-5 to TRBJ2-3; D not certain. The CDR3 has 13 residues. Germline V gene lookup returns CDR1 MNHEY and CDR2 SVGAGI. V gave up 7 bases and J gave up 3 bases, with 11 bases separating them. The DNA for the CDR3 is TGTGCCAGCAAGGGCAGCCTGACAGATACGCAGTATTTT. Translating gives CASKGSLTDTQYF.

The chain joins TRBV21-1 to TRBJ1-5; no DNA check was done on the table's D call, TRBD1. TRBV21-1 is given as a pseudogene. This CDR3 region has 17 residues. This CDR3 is CASTRGQAYFSNQPQHF. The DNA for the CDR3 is TGTGCCAGCACCCGAGGACAGGCCTACTTTAGCAATCAGCCCCAGCATTTT.

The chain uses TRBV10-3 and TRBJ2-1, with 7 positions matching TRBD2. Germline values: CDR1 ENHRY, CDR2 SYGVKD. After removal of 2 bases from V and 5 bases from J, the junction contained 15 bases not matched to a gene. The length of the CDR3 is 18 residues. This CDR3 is CAISEAPGVGAGDNEQFF. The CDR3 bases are TGTGCCATCAGTGAGGCGCCGGGGGTTGGGGCGGGGGACAATGAGCAGTTCTTC.

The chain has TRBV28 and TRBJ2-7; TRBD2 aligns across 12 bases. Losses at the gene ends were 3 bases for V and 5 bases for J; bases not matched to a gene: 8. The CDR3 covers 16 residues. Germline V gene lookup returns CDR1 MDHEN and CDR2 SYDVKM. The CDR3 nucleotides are TGTGCCAGCAGTTTCCTAGCGGGGGGGCCGGCCGACGAGCAGTACTTC. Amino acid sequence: CASSFLAGGPADEQYF.

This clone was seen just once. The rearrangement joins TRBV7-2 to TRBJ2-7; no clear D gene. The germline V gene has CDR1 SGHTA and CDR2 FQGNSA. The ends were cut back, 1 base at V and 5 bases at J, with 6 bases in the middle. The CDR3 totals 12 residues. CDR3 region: CASSLDRHEQYF. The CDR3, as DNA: TGTGCCAGCAGCTTAGATCGGCACGAGCAGTACTTC.

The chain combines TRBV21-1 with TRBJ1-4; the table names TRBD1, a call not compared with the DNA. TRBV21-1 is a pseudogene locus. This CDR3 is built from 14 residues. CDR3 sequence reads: CASSKQAENEKLFF. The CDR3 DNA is TGTGCCAGCAGCAAACAGGCAGAAAATGAAAAACTGTTTTTT.

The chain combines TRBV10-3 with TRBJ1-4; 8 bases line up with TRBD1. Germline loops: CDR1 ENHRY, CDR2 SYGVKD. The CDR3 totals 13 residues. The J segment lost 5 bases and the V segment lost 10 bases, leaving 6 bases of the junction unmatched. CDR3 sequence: CATGQGGNEKLFF. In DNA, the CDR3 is TGTGCCACTGGACAGGGTGGAAATGAAAAACTGTTTTTT.

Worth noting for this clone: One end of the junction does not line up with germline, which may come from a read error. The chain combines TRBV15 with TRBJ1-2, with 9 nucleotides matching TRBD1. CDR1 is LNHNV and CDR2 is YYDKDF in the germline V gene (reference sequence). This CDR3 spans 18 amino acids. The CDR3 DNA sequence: TGTGCCACCAGCAGATTCTCAGGGACCGGGACAGGGAGATATGACTACACCTTC. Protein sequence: CATSRFSGTGTGRYDYTF.

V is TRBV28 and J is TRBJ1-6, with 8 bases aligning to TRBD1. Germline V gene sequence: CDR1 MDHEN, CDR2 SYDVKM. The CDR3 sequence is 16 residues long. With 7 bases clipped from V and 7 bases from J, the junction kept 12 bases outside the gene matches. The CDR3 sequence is CASTHERDRWNSPLHF. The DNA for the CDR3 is TGTGCCAGCACCCACGAGAGGGACAGGTGGAATTCACCCCTCCACTTT.

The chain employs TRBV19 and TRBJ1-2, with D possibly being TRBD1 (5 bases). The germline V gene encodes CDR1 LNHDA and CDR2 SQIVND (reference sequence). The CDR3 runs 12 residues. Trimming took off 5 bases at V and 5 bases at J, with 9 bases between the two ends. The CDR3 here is CASSGTNYGYTF. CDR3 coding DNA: TGTGCCAGTAGTGGGACGAATTATGGCTACACCTTC.

CDR3 protein: CASSLVQVNSPLHF. The DNA of the CDR3 is TGTGCCAGCAGCTTAGTACAAGTAAATTCACCCCTCCACTTT. The gene calls are TRBV7-2 and TRBJ1-6; D ambiguous. The germline V gene encodes CDR1 SGHTA and CDR2 FQGNSA. V lost 1 base to trimming and J lost 7 bases, with 8 bases between them. CDR3 length: 14 residues. Drawing the rest from reference TRBV7-2 and TRBJ1-6, the complete variable domain is GAGVSQSPSNKVTEKGKDVELRCDPISGHTALYWYRQSLGQGLEFLIYFQGNSAPDKSGLPSDRFSAERTGGSVSTLTIQRTQQEDSAVYLCASSLVQVNSPLHFGNGTRLTVT.

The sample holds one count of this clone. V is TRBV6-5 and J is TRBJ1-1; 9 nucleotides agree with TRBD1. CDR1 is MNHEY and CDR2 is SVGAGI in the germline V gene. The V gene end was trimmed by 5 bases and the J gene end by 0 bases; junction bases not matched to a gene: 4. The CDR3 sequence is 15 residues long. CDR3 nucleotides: TGTGCCAGCAGTCGAGGGACAGGGCTGAACACTGAAGCTTTCTTT. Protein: CASSRGTGLNTEAFF.

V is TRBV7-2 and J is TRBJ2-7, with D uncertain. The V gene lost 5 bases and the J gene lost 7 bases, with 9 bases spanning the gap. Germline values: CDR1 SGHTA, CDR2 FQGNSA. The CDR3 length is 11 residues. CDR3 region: CASSPGREQYF. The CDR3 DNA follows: TGTGCCAGCAGCCCCGGTCGGGAGCAGTACTTC. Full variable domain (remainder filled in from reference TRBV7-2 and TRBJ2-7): GAGVSQSPSNKVTEKGKDVELRCDPISGHTALYWYRQSLGQGLEFLIYFQGNSAPDKSGLPSDRFSAERTGGSVSTLTIQRTQQEDSAVYLCASSPGREQYFGPGTRLTVT.

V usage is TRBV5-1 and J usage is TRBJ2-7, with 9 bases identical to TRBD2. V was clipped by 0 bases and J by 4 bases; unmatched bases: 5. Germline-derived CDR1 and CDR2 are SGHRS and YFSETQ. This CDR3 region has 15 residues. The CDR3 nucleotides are TGCGCCAGCAGCTTGGATGAGCGGGGGGTTTACGAGCAGTACTTC. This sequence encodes CASSLDERGVYEQYF.

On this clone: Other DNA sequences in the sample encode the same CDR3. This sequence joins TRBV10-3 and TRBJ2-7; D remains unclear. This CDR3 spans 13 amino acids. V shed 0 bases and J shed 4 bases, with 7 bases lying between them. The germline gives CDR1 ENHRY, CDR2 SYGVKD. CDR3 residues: CAISESTAYEQYF. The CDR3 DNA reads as TGTGCCATCAGTGAGTCAACAGCGTACGAGCAGTACTTC.

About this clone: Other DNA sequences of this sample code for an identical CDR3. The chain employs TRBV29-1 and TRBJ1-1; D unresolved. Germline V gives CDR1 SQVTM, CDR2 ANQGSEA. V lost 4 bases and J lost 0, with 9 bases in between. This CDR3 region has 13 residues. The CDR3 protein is CSVAGRLNTEAFF. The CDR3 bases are TGCAGCGTTGCTGGCCGGCTGAACACTGAAGCTTTCTTT.

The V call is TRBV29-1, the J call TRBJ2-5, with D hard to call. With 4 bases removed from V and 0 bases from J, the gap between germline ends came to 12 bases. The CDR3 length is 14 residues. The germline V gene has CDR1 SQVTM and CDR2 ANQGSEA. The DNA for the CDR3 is TGCAGCGTTGTAATGGGTCAGCACCAAGAGACCCAGTACTTC. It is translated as CSVVMGQHQETQYF.

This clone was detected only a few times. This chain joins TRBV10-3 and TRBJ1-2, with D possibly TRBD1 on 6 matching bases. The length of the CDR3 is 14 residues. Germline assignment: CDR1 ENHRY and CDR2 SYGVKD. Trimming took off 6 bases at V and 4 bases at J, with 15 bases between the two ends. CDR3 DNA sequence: TGTGCCATCAGCGACGAACAGGGTGGCTATGGCTACACCTTC. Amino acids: CAISDEQGGYGYTF.

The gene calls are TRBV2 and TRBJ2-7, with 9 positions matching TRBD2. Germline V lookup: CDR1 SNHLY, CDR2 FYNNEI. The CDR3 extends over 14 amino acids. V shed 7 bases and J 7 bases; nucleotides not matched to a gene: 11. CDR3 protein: CASKGVAGVREQYF. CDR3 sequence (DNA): TGTGCCAGCAAGGGTGTAGCGGGAGTTCGGGAGCAGTACTTC.

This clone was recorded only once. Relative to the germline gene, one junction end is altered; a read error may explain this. For the CDR3, the DNA is TGCGCCAGCAGCTCTTGGGCGGATAGTTTT. Its protein is CASSSWADSF. This chain uses TRBV5-1 with TRBJ1-4, with unresolved D. Germline V gene sequence: CDR1 SGHRS, CDR2 YFSETQ. CDR3 length: 10 residues.

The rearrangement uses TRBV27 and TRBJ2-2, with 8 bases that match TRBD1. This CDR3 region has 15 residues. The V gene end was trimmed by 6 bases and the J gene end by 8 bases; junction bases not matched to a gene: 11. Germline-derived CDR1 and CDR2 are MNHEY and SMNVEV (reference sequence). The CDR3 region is CASRTQGVGAGELFF. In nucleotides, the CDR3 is TGTGCCAGCAGGACACAGGGGGTGGGAGCTGGGGAGCTGTTTTTT.

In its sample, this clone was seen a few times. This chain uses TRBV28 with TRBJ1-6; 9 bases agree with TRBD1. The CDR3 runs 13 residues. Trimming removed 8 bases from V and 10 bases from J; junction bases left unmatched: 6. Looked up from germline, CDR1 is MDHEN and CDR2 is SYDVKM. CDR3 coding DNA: TGTGCCAGCCTAGGACAGGGGCGGTCACCCCTCCACTTT. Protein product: CASLGQGRSPLHF.

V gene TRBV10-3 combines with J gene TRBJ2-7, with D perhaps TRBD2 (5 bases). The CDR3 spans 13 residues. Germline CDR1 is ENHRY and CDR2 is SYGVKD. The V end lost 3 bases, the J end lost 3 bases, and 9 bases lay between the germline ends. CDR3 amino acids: CAISETGYYEQYF. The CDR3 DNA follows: TGTGCCATCAGTGAAACGGGGTACTACGAGCAGTACTTC.